The 20 T cell receptor beta chains below come from one sample, sequenced in a study of T cells in narcolepsy. Sequencing used immunoSEQ multiplex PCR; TCRdb keeps in-frame clones, though not all of them. There are about 30,000 clones in the sample; 80% to 90% occur only once, and approximately 1.1% lies in the top ten. The sequencing sample was made of CD45RA- memory CD4+ T cells from PBMCs. Receptor source: a human donor with narcolepsy.

This clone was observed a single time. The same CDR3 is also encoded by other DNA sequences in this sample. In DNA form, the CDR3 reads TGTGCCAGCAGAATCAACCGGGGCACTGAAGCTTTCTTT. Translation gives CASRINRGTEAFF. The genes are TRBV6-1 and TRBJ1-1, with D unclear. V lost 6 bases, J lost 4 bases, and 12 bases lay in between. The CDR3 runs to 13 residues. The germline V gene has CDR1 MNHNS and CDR2 SASEGT.

This chain connects TRBV29-1 to TRBJ1-2; D remains ambiguous. CDR1 is SQVTM, CDR2 ANQGSEA, per germline. V was clipped by 7 bases and J by 6 bases, with 12 bases between them. This CDR3 has 11 residues. The CDR3 sequence: CSAADGDGYTF. Written as DNA, the CDR3 is TGCAGCGCCGCGGACGGGGATGGCTACACCTTC.

DNA for the CDR3: TGTGCCAGCAGTGTGATGGTGGGACAGGGGGCTGGGGATACGCAGTATTTT. As protein: CASSVMVGQGAGDTQYF. The chain is built from TRBV6-1 and TRBJ2-3, with TRBD1 matching over 12 bases. The CDR3 totals 17 residues. The junction had 11 bases not matched to a gene; V was cut back by 4 bases and J by 6 bases. Germline V CDR1 and CDR2: MNHNS, SASEGT.

V usage is TRBV2 and J usage is TRBJ1-1, with D uncertain. V was trimmed by 3 bases and J by 6 bases, leaving 11 bases between them. The CDR3 covers 13 residues. The germline V gene has CDR1 SNHLY and CDR2 FYNNEI. In nucleotides, the CDR3 is TGTGCCAGCAGTGAGCGGAGTGAGGCTGAAGCTTTCTTT. Encoded protein: CASSERSEAEAFF.

This clone was detected once. The chain has TRBV28 and TRBJ2-1; 9 bases map to TRBD1. The CDR3 has 16 residues. Germline V gene lookup returns CDR1 MDHEN and CDR2 SYDVKM. V lost 6 bases to trimming and J lost 6 bases; unmatched junction nucleotides: 12. CDR3 nucleotide sequence: TGTGCCAGCAGCACGTTACCGGGACAGGGAGGCAATGAGCAGTTCTTC. Residues: CASSTLPGQGGNEQFF.

The gene calls are TRBV6-1 and TRBJ2-3; the D gene is possibly TRBD1 (6 bases). V dropped 3 bases and J dropped 0 bases, with 16 bases sitting between them. Per the germline V gene, CDR1 is MNHNS and CDR2 is SASEGT. CDR3 size: 17 residues. The DNA of the CDR3 is TGTGCCAGCAGTGACGCCCCTACAGGGATGAGCACAGATACGCAGTATTTT. Its protein is CASSDAPTGMSTDTQYF.

About this clone: Distinct nucleotide sequences in the sample also encode this CDR3. The chain joins TRBV5-1 to TRBJ2-1, with unresolved D. CDR1 SGHRS and CDR2 YFSETQ come from the germline V gene. The length of the CDR3 is 12 residues. V dropped 2 bases and J dropped 10 bases, with 10 bases sitting between them. This CDR3 is CASSLVGGEQFF. The CDR3 DNA reads TGCGCCAGCAGCTTAGTGGGCGGCGAGCAGTTCTTC.

This clone was seen a single time. The chain carries TRBV28 and TRBJ2-5; 7 bases are a match to TRBD2. The J call may be wrong; the DNA end is better matched by TRBJ2-7. Germline lookup yields CDR1 MDHEN and CDR2 SYDVKM. This CDR3 region has 14 residues. This CDR3 reads CASRNSGSSYEQYF. DNA of the CDR3: TGTGCCAGCAGGAATAGCGGGTCCTCCTACGAGCAGTACTTC.

The V gene is TRBV10-1, the J gene TRBJ2-5, with 7 bases aligning to TRBD1. V dropped 7 bases and J dropped 0; count of bases not matched to a gene: 2. Germline assignment: CDR1 WNHNN and CDR2 SYGVQD (reference sequence). This CDR3 has 13 amino acids. The CDR3 bases are TGCGCCAGCAAAGGGACAGACCAAGAGACCCAGTACTTC. It specifies CASKGTDQETQYF.

The chain links TRBV11-1 to TRBJ1-1; D gene ambiguous. The CDR3 covers 11 residues. Between the trimmed V and J ends, which lost 3 bases and 4 bases, there was a span of 3 bases. CDR1 and CDR2 (germline): SGHAT, FQDESV (reference sequence). CDR3 DNA sequence: TGTGCCAGCAGCTTTCGCACTGAAGCTTTCTTT. This encodes CASSFRTEAFF.

The chain couples TRBV10-3 to TRBJ1-1; TRBD1 might be the D (5 bases). The V end lost 4 bases, the J end lost 7 bases, and 10 bases lay between the germline ends. In germline, CDR1 is ENHRY, CDR2 SYGVKD. The CDR3 has 12 amino acids. The DNA of the CDR3 is TGTGCCATCAGTGCCGACAGATATGAAGCTTTCTTT. It is translated as CAISADRYEAFF.

This sequence joins TRBV14 and TRBJ1-1, with D possibly TRBD1 on 6 matching bases. Trimming removed 3 bases from V and 5 bases from J, with 10 bases in between. The CDR3 extends over 13 amino acids. Germline V CDR1 and CDR2: SGHDN, FVKESK. The CDR3 sequence is CASSQGQGTEAFF. CDR3 sequence (DNA): TGTGCCAGCAGCCAGGGCCAGGGGACTGAAGCTTTCTTT.

A single count supports this clone. The chain has TRBV30 and TRBJ1-1, with D uncertain. V was pared by 1 base and J by 2 bases, with 5 bases between. The CDR3 totals 12 residues. Germline V gene sequence: CDR1 GTSNPN, CDR2 SVGIG (reference sequence). The CDR3 loop is CAWSAYNTEAFF. The CDR3 bases are TGTGCCTGGAGTGCCTACAACACTGAAGCTTTCTTT.

The chain uses TRBV5-1 and TRBJ2-7, with TRBD1 matching over 7 bases. This CDR3 spans 14 amino acids. Germline trimming cut 4 bases from V and 4 bases from J; bases unmatched to any gene: 8. Germline values: CDR1 SGHRS, CDR2 YFSETQ. Written as DNA, the CDR3 is TGCGCCAGCAGCAGCTCGGGACAGTGGTACGAGCAGTACTTC. Encoded protein: CASSSSGQWYEQYF.

This clone came up a few times. CDR3 residues: CASITDRGVRGEQFF. The CDR3 nucleotides are TGTGCCAGCATCACGGACAGGGGGGTAAGGGGTGAGCAGTTCTTC. The rearrangement joins TRBV2 to TRBJ2-1, with 10 bases identical to TRBD1. The CDR3 length is 15 residues. V trimming: 7 bases; J trimming: 9 bases; junction bases outside the gene matches: 12. Per the germline V gene, CDR1 is SNHLY and CDR2 is FYNNEI.

The chain couples TRBV7-3 to TRBJ2-1; 12 nucleotides match TRBD2. The V gene end was trimmed by 2 bases and the J gene end by 4 bases; junction bases not matched to a gene: 9. There are 18 residues in the CDR3. Germline assignment: CDR1 SGHTA and CDR2 FQGTGA. The CDR3 sequence: CASSLSASGRAMYNEQFF. CDR3 in DNA: TGTGCCAGCAGCTTATCGGCTAGCGGGAGGGCCATGTACAATGAGCAGTTCTTC.

This chain joins TRBV30 and TRBJ2-3; D not resolved. V lost 1 base and J lost 7, with 9 bases in between. Germline V gene sequence: CDR1 GTSNPN, CDR2 SVGIG (reference sequence). The CDR3 totals 12 residues. The chain's CDR3 is CAWSDFSNTQYF. Written as DNA, the CDR3 is TGTGCCTGGAGTGACTTTAGTAATACGCAGTATTTT.

This clone has a single count. The chain recombines TRBV5-6 with TRBJ2-5, with D tentatively TRBD2 (7 bases). The germline V gene encodes CDR1 SGHDT and CDR2 YYEEEE. The CDR3 has 17 residues. V was pared by 2 bases and J by 2 bases, with 19 bases between. CDR3 in DNA: TGTGCCAGCAGCTTACACGGACTAGGACAGTTACAAGAGACCCAGTACTTC. This sequence encodes CASSLHGLGQLQETQYF.

This clone showed up just a few times. V and J are TRBV19 and TRBJ2-7; perhaps TRBD1 as D (6 bases). Trimming left V 1 base short and J 4 bases short, with 8 bases between. Germline V gene lookup returns CDR1 LNHDA and CDR2 SQIVND (reference sequence). The CDR3 has 13 residues. CDR3 sequence reads: CASSIGTAYEQYF. In DNA form, the CDR3 reads TGTGCCAGTAGTATAGGGACAGCATACGAGCAGTACTTC.

The table lists this clone with a few counts. This chain links TRBV5-1 with TRBJ2-5; 9 bases are shared with TRBD2. Germline values: CDR1 SGHRS, CDR2 YFSETQ. CDR3 size: 14 residues. V lost 2 bases to trimming and J lost 5 bases; unmatched junction nucleotides: 4. This chain's CDR3 is CASSLAGGSETQYF. CDR3 in DNA: TGCGCCAGCAGCTTAGCGGGGGGATCGGAGACCCAGTACTTC.